Given below is one TCR beta chain in context. Its specificity is not known. Here immunoSEQ multiplex PCR was the method, and the copy in TCRdb shows in-frame clones only, minus some. The table shows about 120,000 clones, with less than 95% occurring only once. CDR1 is MNHEY and CDR2 is SMNVEV in the germline V gene (reference sequence). V dropped 1 base and J dropped 5 bases, with 18 bases sitting between them. The CDR3 spans 16 residues. This entry comes from a study of graft-versus-host responses after intestinal transplantation. The source is a human donor who received an intestinal transplant. The chain is built from TRBV27 and TRBJ2-7; no firm D call. Sample: unstimulated CD4+ T cells sorted from spleen or lymph node cells, taken before intestinal transplant. This CDR3 reads CASSLYPRLRFDEQYF. In nucleotides, the CDR3 is TGTGCCAGCAGTTTATACCCCAGACTCCGGTTTGACGAGCAGTACTTC.